This T cell receptor beta chain was captured in a study of technical replicates of blood from a handful of donors. Germline-derived CDR1 and CDR2 are SGHTA and FQGTGA. Losses at the gene ends were 5 bases for V and 5 bases for J; bases not matched to a gene: 9. The CDR3 consists of 15 residues. Sequenced by immunoSEQ multiplex PCR; TCRdb stores in-frame clones only, minus some. The sample shows over 50,000 clones, 75% to 90% of them seen only once. The sample comprised PBMCs. The receptor was derived from a human donor in good health. Some clones in this sample may be carry-over from other donors' samples. This sequence joins TRBV7-3 and TRBJ2-3; 8 nucleotides agree with TRBD1. The CDR3 region has the DNA TGTGCCAGCAGCGCTCAGGGGGCTGCTGGAGATACGCAGTATTTT. This gives the protein CASSAQGAAGDTQYF.